This TCR beta chain is drawn from a study of CD4 T cells in relation to SARS-CoV-2 and coronaviruses. On this clone itself: Its antigen is currently unknown.

Germline V gene data show CDR1 as MGHRA and CDR2 as YSYEKL. Trimming cost V 6 bases and J 5 bases; bases outside gene matches: 13. The CDR3 extends over 18 amino acids. Profiled with immunoSEQ multiplex PCR; TCRdb holds only in-frame clones, not every one. The table shows fewer than 45,000 clones, with over 75% occurring only once. The TCR comes from an adult with COVID-19. This chain links TRBV4-1 with TRBJ2-5, with TRBD2 identical over 15 bases. The specimen was naive CD4+ T cells from PBMCs, cultured in vitro. Noted subset: naive CD4+ T cells isolated by negative enrichment. In nucleotides, the CDR3 is TGCGCCAGCAGTCCCCTCCGGACTAGCGGGGGGGAGGAGGAGACCCAGTACTTC. Its translation: CASSPLRTSGGEEETQYF.